This is a list of T cell receptor beta chains from one sample in a study of cytomegalovirus exposure and HLA in healthy donors. Using immunoSEQ multiplex PCR, the repertoire was profiled, and TCRdb retains in-frame clones only, with some absent. Here the sample spans 100,000 to 150,000 clones, roughly nine tenths being singletons. Sequenced sample: PBMCs. These receptors all come from a woman in her late teens or twenties in good health and CMV-seronegative. CDR3s leave out the opening cysteine and the closing phenylalanine or tryptophan.

V	J	CDR3
TRBV27	TRBJ2-3	ASSTSGTGVDTQY
TRBV6-5	TRBJ2-2	AISGGDSTGELF
TRBV27	TRBJ2-1	ASSSRLAGGYNEQF
TRBV29-1	TRBJ1-2	SVVGEDGYT
TRBV30	TRBJ1-2	AWSVVGNGYT
TRBV7-6	TRBJ2-3	ASSLAGAGGQSTDTQY
TRBV27	TRBJ1-1	ASSLLGGPTEAF
TRBV2	TRBJ2-5	ASSDRETQY
TRBV2	TRBJ2-5	ASRLIAGGLSEETQY
TRBV7-2	TRBJ1-4	ASSSVLNEKLF
TRBV6-5	TRBJ2-1	ASSYRRGYNEQF
TRBV5-1	TRBJ1-1	ASSLEVQALNTEAF
TRBV18	TRBJ2-7	ASSPGTVYEQY
TRBV5-1	TRBJ2-3	ASSLIAGGADTQY
TRBV30	TRBJ2-3	ATGQRTDTQY
TRBV6-5	TRBJ1-2	ASSRAGIPNYGYT
TRBV28	TRBJ2-5	ASSPRLAGGGETQY
TRBV28	TRBJ1-2	ASLDLSGYGYT
TRBV5-5	TRBJ1-1	ASSLHPRMNTEAF
TRBV5-1	TRBJ2-3	ASSPGQVRFPDTQY
TRBV9	TRBJ2-1	ASSARDRNYNEQF
TRBV7-9	TRBJ1-2	ASSSPKGQGHPRQGYT
TRBV28	TRBJ2-7	ASSFGTIKYNKQY
TRBV28	TRBJ2-7	ASIGAGGRRFEQY
TRBV28	TRBJ2-7	ASSWPGLEGYEQY